Shown below are 12 T cell receptor beta chains from a single sample sequenced in a study of T-cell reconstitution after alpha-beta-depleted transplantation in children. Using unique molecular identifiers, the investigators prepared the TCRbeta library. Each CDR3 protein gets one entry after TCRdb re-called the PCR reads with MiXCR. The repertoire holds around 87,000 distinct CDR3 sequences, with roughly 8.3% as singletons. The starting material was PBMCs from the stem cell graft donor, obtained from the stem cell graft. These receptors came from a human donor who donated a stem cell graft to a child with congenital amegakaryocytic thrombocytopenia.

There are many counts of this clonotype. The rearrangement uses TRBV4-1 and TRBJ2-2; 10 bases line up with TRBD2. The CDR3 runs 17 residues. In germline, CDR1 is MGHRA, CDR2 YSYEKL. After removal of 3 bases from V and 3 bases from J, the junction contained 7 bases not matched to a gene. As DNA, the CDR3 is TGCGCCAGCAGCCAGGAAAAGCGGGGGGGCGACACCGGGGAGCTGTTTTTT. This codes for CASSQEKRGGDTGELFF.

This clonotype was seen at least ten times. V and J are TRBV20-1 and TRBJ1-4, with TRBD1 as a possible D gene (5 bases). The V end was cut by 0 bases, the J end by 8 bases, with 19 bases between. Looked up from germline, CDR1 is DFQATT and CDR2 is SNEGSKA (reference sequence). The CDR3 runs to 16 residues. The CDR3 loop is CSARDRGRGLVEKLFF. The CDR3 region has the DNA TGCAGTGCTAGAGACCGAGGACGGGGCCTAGTAGAAAAACTGTTTTTT.

At least ten counts were recorded for this clonotype. The rearrangement uses TRBV2 and TRBJ1-6, with unresolved D. V shed 2 bases and J shed 0 bases, with 8 bases lying between them. Germline V gives CDR1 SNHLY, CDR2 FYNNEI. This CDR3 region has 16 residues. The DNA of the CDR3 is TGTGCCAGCAGTGAAAGGCAGAGCTCCTATAATTCACCCCTCCACTTT. Encoded protein: CASSERQSSYNSPLHF. The full variable domain, rest sourced from reference TRBV2 and TRBJ1-6, is EPEVTQTPSHQVTQMGQEVILRCVPISNHLYFYWYRQILGQKVEFLVSFYNNEISEKSEIFDDQFSVERPDGSNFTLKIRSTKLEDSAMYFCASSERQSSYNSPLHFGNGTRLTVT.

CDR3 loop: CASSSPGPRNTIYF. CDR3 DNA: TGTGCCAGCAGCTCCCCCGGGCCCCGAAACACCATATATTTT. The rearrangement uses TRBV7-6 and TRBJ1-3, with D unresolved. V was pared by 4 bases and J by 5 bases, with 12 bases between. This CDR3 region has 14 residues. Germline assignment: CDR1 SGHVS and CDR2 FNYEAQ. Full variable domain (outside the CDR3, taken from reference TRBV7-6 and TRBJ1-3): GAGVSQSPRYKVTKRGQDVALRCDPISGHVSLYWYRQALGQGPEFLTYFNYEAQQDKSGLPNDRFSAERPEGSISTLTIQRTEQRDSAMYRCASSSPGPRNTIYFGEGSWLTVV.

This clonotype showed up many times. The J gene is TRBJ1-1, the V gene TRBV28, with D possibly matching TRBD1 (5 bases). This CDR3 is built from 16 residues. Germline CDR1 is MDHEN and CDR2 is SYDVKM. V dropped 5 bases and J dropped 0 bases, with 16 bases sitting between them. The CDR3 protein is CASSKLGTYLNTEAFF. DNA of the CDR3: TGTGCCAGCAGTAAGTTGGGGACGTACCTGAACACTGAAGCTTTCTTT.

In regard to this clonotype: This sequence may be a read error, since a much larger clone differs from it by one base. V and J are TRBV6-2 or TRBV6-3 and TRBJ2-1; tentative D call: TRBD2 (5 bases). CDR3 length: 12 residues. Trimming stripped 5 bases from V and 7 bases from J, with 9 bases between. CDR1 and CDR2 (germline): MNHEY, SVGEGT. CDR3 sequence: CASSHGINEQFF. The CDR3 nucleotides are TGTGCCAGCAGTCACGGGATAAATGAGCAGTTCTTC.

This clonotype was recorded at least ten times. The chain carries TRBV5-5 and TRBJ1-6; no firm D call. Trimming left V 3 bases short and J 5 bases short, with 9 bases between. The CDR3 covers 14 residues. In germline, CDR1 is SGHKS, CDR2 YYEKEE (reference sequence). CDR3 bases: TGTGCCAGCAGCTATGGAAAGAATAATTCACCCCTCCACTTT. Translation: CASSYGKNNSPLHF. The full variable domain, with the rest looked up from reference TRBV5-5 and TRBJ1-6, is DAGVTQSPTHLIKTRGQQVTLRCSPISGHKSVSWYQQVLGQGPQFIFQYYEKEERGRGNFPDRFSARQFPNYSSELNVNALLLGDSALYLCASSYGKNNSPLHFGNGTRLTVT.

The sample holds many counts of this clonotype. The rearrangement joins TRBV5-1 to TRBJ1-2, with TRBD1 matching 10 bases. Germline CDR1 reads SGHRS; CDR2 reads YFSETQ. CDR3 length: 15 amino acids. Germline trimming cut 4 bases from V and 8 bases from J; bases unmatched to any gene: 11. The CDR3, as DNA: TGCGCCAGCAGCGCCGATGGACAGGGGGAAGGCGGCTACACCTTC. Its protein product is CASSADGQGEGGYTF.

This clonotype was seen ten or more times. The chain has TRBV5-1 and TRBJ2-3; 10 nucleotides line up with TRBD2. Trimming cost V 5 bases and J 2 bases; bases outside gene matches: 5. This CDR3 has 15 residues. Germline lookup yields CDR1 SGHRS and CDR2 YFSETQ. CDR3 in amino acids: CASRRTSGHTDTQYF. DNA of the CDR3: TGCGCCAGCAGAAGGACTAGCGGCCACACAGATACGCAGTATTTT.

In this sample, this clonotype turned up many times. The chain combines TRBV7-8 with TRBJ2-3, with D hard to call. With 1 base removed from V and 0 bases from J, the gap between germline ends came to 5 bases. The CDR3 is made up of 14 amino acids. Germline assignment: CDR1 SGHVS and CDR2 FQNEAQ. The DNA of the CDR3 is TGTGCCAGCAGCTTAGGGAGTAGCACAGATACGCAGTATTTT. Translation: CASSLGSSTDTQYF. The full variable domain, in which reference TRBV7-8 and TRBJ2-3 provide the parts outside the CDR3, is GAGVSQSPRYKVAKRGQDVALRCDPISGHVSLFWYQQALGQGPEFLTYFQNEAQLDKSGLPSDRFFAERPEGSVSTLKIQRTQQEDSAVYLCASSLGSSTDTQYFGPGTRLTVL.

This clonotype was counted at least ten times. The chain couples TRBV7-3 to TRBJ1-1, with D tentatively TRBD1 (6 bases). Trimming pared 5 bases from V and 4 bases from J, leaving 14 bases between. The CDR3 loop spans 14 amino acids. Germline CDR1 reads SGHTA; CDR2 reads FQGTGA. The chain's CDR3 is CASSRSGEVTEAFF. The CDR3 nucleotides read TGTGCCAGCAGCCGGTCAGGGGAGGTCACTGAAGCTTTCTTT.

This clonotype was seen at least ten times. The chain employs TRBV20-1 and TRBJ2-1; D may correspond to TRBD1 or TRBD2 (5 bases each). With 0 bases removed from V and 5 bases from J, the gap between germline ends came to 20 bases. Germline loops: CDR1 DFQATT, CDR2 SNEGSKA (reference sequence). The CDR3 consists of 17 residues. The CDR3 DNA reads TGCAGTGCTAGAGACGGGTTTTCGGGGCCCCGAGACAATGAGCAGTTCTTC. Protein: CSARDGFSGPRDNEQFF.